This TCR beta chain was sequenced during a study of blood T cell repertoires in COVID-19. On the study more broadly: The United States, Italy and Spain provided the acute and convalescent COVID-19 samples.

Germline values: CDR1 SGDLS, CDR2 YYNGEE. The V end was cut by 0 bases, the J end by 0 bases, with 10 bases between. The CDR3 length is 16 residues. Clones were sequenced by immunoSEQ multiplex PCR, and TCRdb holds only the in-frame ones, with some missing. The sample gives over 450,000 clones, about 91% of which show up once; around 0.9% is in the top ten. The chain employs TRBV9 and TRBJ1-3; no clear D. Sequenced input: peripheral blood. This clonotype originated in a man aged 18 to 30 with COVID-19, enrolled during active disease. CDR3: CASSVELPSSGNTIYF. As DNA, the CDR3 is TGTGCCAGCAGCGTAGAACTGCCGAGCTCTGGAAACACCATATATTTT.